The 25 T cell receptor beta chains below were found in one sample sequenced in a study of long-term antiretroviral therapy in people with HIV. Assay version v3.0 of immunoSEQ was used, and it was run at survey level. Measured with immunoSEQ multiplex PCR; TCRdb has only the in-frame clones, and not every one. The profile shows roughly 21,000 clones, roughly 80% of them singletons. Source: unsorted PBMCs, taken 0.2 years after starting antiretroviral therapy. The source of these receptors is a woman in her 30s with HIV.

This clone was picked up a small number of times. The rearrangement links TRBV14 to TRBJ1-5; a weak D match, TRBD1 (6 bases). This CDR3 comprises 14 residues. The V end lost 5 bases, the J end lost 8 bases, and 16 bases lay between the germline ends. The germline V gene has CDR1 SGHDN and CDR2 FVKESK. For the CDR3, the DNA is TGTGCCAGCAGCGAAAGCGGGGGCTGGGAGCCCCAGCATTTT. This translates into CASSESGGWEPQHF.

V usage is TRBV7-8 and J usage is TRBJ2-2, with TRBD2 as a possible D gene (7 bases). CDR1 is SGHVS and CDR2 is FQNEAQ in the germline V gene. This CDR3 spans 17 amino acids. V was trimmed by 3 bases and J by 1 base, leaving 15 bases between them. CDR3 in DNA: TGTGCCAGCAGCTTCCCTTGGGGGGGGCTGAACACCGGGGAGCTGTTTTTT. This translates into CASSFPWGGLNTGELFF.

The J gene is TRBJ1-1, the V gene TRBV6-1; D unresolved. The CDR3 is 13 residues long. V was clipped by 6 bases and J by 4 bases, with 12 bases between them. Germline V gene sequence: CDR1 MNHNS, CDR2 SASEGT. The DNA for the CDR3 is TGTGCCAGCAGGCTCGGTCGGGGCACTGAAGCTTTCTTT. It is translated as CASRLGRGTEAFF.

The rearrangement uses TRBV13 and TRBJ2-3; TRBD2 might be the D (5 bases). Trimming took 5 bases from V and 1 from J, leaving 13 bases between them. CDR3 length: 15 amino acids. The germline gives CDR1 PRHDT, CDR2 FYEKMQ (reference sequence). The CDR3 bases are TGTGCCAGCAGCCATCCGGACGGGGGCACAGATACGCAGTATTTT. Its protein product is CASSHPDGGTDTQYF.

J is TRBJ1-2 and V is TRBV2; D remains unclear. The CDR3 sequence is 13 residues long. Germline-derived CDR1 and CDR2 are SNHLY and FYNNEI. Trimming removed 10 bases at V and 3 bases at J, with 15 bases between. The DNA of the CDR3 is TGTGCCATTAGGGATACTAGAGACTATGGCTACACCTTC. Residues: CAIRDTRDYGYTF.

This clone was seen a handful of times. The chain links TRBV7-3 to TRBJ1-2, with TRBD1 identical over 8 bases. Germline V lookup: CDR1 SGHTA, CDR2 FQGTGA. The CDR3 contains 13 residues. The V and J ends lost 5 bases and 10 bases, in that order; junction bases with no gene match: 9. The CDR3 sequence: CASSPGDRNVYTF. CDR3 coding DNA: TGTGCCAGCAGCCCAGGGGACAGGAACGTCTACACCTTC.

The rearrangement uses TRBV5-8 and TRBJ2-1; weak D call: TRBD2 (6 bases). The germline CDR1 and CDR2 sequences are SGHTS and YDEGEE. V was trimmed by 4 bases and J by 0 bases, leaving 17 bases between them. The CDR3 consists of 17 residues. The CDR3 coding sequence is TGTGCCAGCAGCCACGTCGGAGGGGTTACCTCCTACAATGAGCAGTTCTTC. Protein product: CASSHVGGVTSYNEQFF.

The chain combines TRBV29-1 with TRBJ2-1; D is ambiguous. V was trimmed by 4 bases and J by 6 bases, leaving 7 bases between them. Per the germline V gene, CDR1 is SQVTM and CDR2 is ANQGSEA. This CDR3 is 11 amino acids long. CDR3 bases: TGCAGCGTTGGGTTGGGCAATGAGCAGTTCTTC. Encoded protein: CSVGLGNEQFF.

This clone was observed a few times. V is TRBV19 and J is TRBJ1-2; maybe TRBD1 (5 bases). Germline V gene lookup returns CDR1 LNHDA and CDR2 SQIVND (reference sequence). CDR3 length equals 13 residues. Trimming removed 2 bases at V and 8 bases at J, with 12 bases between. CDR3 coding DNA: TGTGCCAGTAGTATACGACAGTTCTACGGCTACACCTTC. Its translation is CASSIRQFYGYTF.

V and J are TRBV18 and TRBJ2-7; D may be TRBD1 (6 bases). V lost 4 bases and J 5 bases, leaving 9 bases between the germline ends. The CDR3 contains 12 residues. Germline loops: CDR1 KGHSH, CDR2 LQKENI. CDR3 residues: CASSRNRDEQYF. The CDR3 nucleotides read TGTGCCAGCTCACGGAACAGGGACGAGCAGTACTTC.

CDR3 protein: CASSQDQGGNYGYTF. CDR3 DNA: TGTGCCAGCAGCCAAGATCAGGGCGGTAACTATGGCTACACCTTC. The chain couples TRBV4-2 to TRBJ1-2; a possible D gene is TRBD1 (5 bases). CDR1 and CDR2 (germline): LGHNA, YNFKEQ. The CDR3 has 15 residues. Trimming stripped 0 bases from V and 1 base from J, with 9 bases between.

V usage is TRBV18 and J usage is TRBJ2-3; 7 bases align to TRBD2. V trimming: 2 bases; J trimming: 2 bases; junction bases outside the gene matches: 7. The CDR3 contains 16 residues. Germline CDR1 reads KGHSH; CDR2 reads LQKENI. CDR3 amino acids: CASSPGGGDYTDTQYF. Here the CDR3 DNA reads TGTGCCAGCTCACCAGGCGGCGGGGACTACACAGATACGCAGTATTTT.

The chain is built from TRBV11-2 and TRBJ1-5; D unresolved. Germline V gene sequence: CDR1 SGHAT, CDR2 FQNNGV. V lost 5 bases to trimming and J lost 7 bases, with 12 bases between them. CDR3 length: 13 amino acids. The CDR3 region is CASSLDLQQPQHF. The CDR3 DNA follows: TGTGCCAGCAGCCTCGACTTGCAACAGCCCCAGCATTTT.

The chain combines TRBV27 with TRBJ1-4; TRBD1 matches at 9 bases. Germline CDR1 and CDR2: MNHEY and SMNVEV (reference sequence). The V segment lost 7 bases and the J segment 8 bases; nucleotides outside the gene matches: 17. This CDR3 region has 17 residues. CDR3 loop: CASMVYGTGQGIEKLFF. The CDR3 bases are TGTGCCAGCATGGTATACGGGACGGGACAGGGTATAGAAAAACTGTTTTTT. The full variable domain, with the rest looked up from reference TRBV27 and TRBJ1-4, is EAQVTQNPRYLITVTGKKLTVTCSQNMNHEYMSWYRQDPGLGLRQIYYSMNVEVTDKGDVPEGYKVSRKEKRNFPLILESPSPNQTSLYFCASMVYGTGQGIEKLFFGSGTQLSVL.

V gene TRBV4-1 combines with J gene TRBJ2-2; 9 bases are a match to TRBD2. The CDR3 consists of 15 residues. V shed 0 bases, J shed 13 bases, and the junction held 9 bases outside the gene matches. Germline V gives CDR1 MGHRA, CDR2 YSYEKL. CDR3 DNA: TGCGCCAGCAGCCAAGATAGGGCGGGGGGGCTTGGGCTGTTTTTT. This gives the protein CASSQDRAGGLGLFF.

The chain employs TRBV5-6 and TRBJ2-5, with 9 bases fitting TRBD1. The CDR3 contains 14 residues. Germline V CDR1 and CDR2: SGHDT, YYEEEE. The V gene end was trimmed by 4 bases and the J gene end by 6 bases; junction bases not matched to a gene: 7. The CDR3 nucleotides read TGTGCCAGCAGCGACTCGGACAGGGGAAAGACCCAGTACTTC. Protein sequence: CASSDSDRGKTQYF.

The rearrangement uses TRBV9 and TRBJ1-1; D may be TRBD1 (6 bases). The V gene lost 0 bases and the J gene lost 3 bases, with 12 bases spanning the gap. The germline CDR1 and CDR2 sequences are SGDLS and YYNGEE. The CDR3 loop spans 15 amino acids. The CDR3 here is CASSVARGGYTEAFF. Written as DNA, the CDR3 is TGTGCCAGCAGCGTAGCGAGGGGGGGTTACACTGAAGCTTTCTTT. Full variable domain (rest looked up from reference TRBV9 and TRBJ1-1): DSGVTQTPKHLITATGQRVTLRCSPRSGDLSVYWYQQSLDQGLQFLIQYYNGEERAKGNILERFSAQQFPDLHSELNLSSLELGDSALYFCASSVARGGYTEAFFGQGTRLTVV.

The V call is TRBV7-7, the J call TRBJ2-3; tentatively, D is TRBD1 (5 bases). There are 12 residues in the CDR3. V was pared by 2 bases and J by 6 bases, with 6 bases between. The germline gives CDR1 SSHAT, CDR2 FNYEAQ (reference sequence). CDR3 bases: TGTGCCAGCAGCTTAAAGGGGGATACGCAGTATTTT. This sequence encodes CASSLKGDTQYF.

Here the CDR3 reads CASSGRSGGQETQYF. CDR3 DNA sequence: TGCGCCAGCAGCGGGCGGAGCGGGGGACAAGAGACCCAGTACTTC. The rearrangement links TRBV10-1 to TRBJ2-5; 8 bases line up with TRBD2. This CDR3 spans 15 amino acids. CDR1 is WNHNN and CDR2 is SYGVQD in the germline V gene (reference sequence). The trim removed 6 bases at V and 2 bases at J, leaving 8 bases unmatched.

The chain recombines TRBV27 with TRBJ1-1; D possibly corresponds to TRBD1 (6 bases). This CDR3 comprises 16 residues. CDR1 and CDR2 from the germline V gene are MNHEY and SMNVEV (reference sequence). Trimming cost V 5 bases and J 1 base, with 17 bases left between them. DNA for the CDR3: TGTGCCAGCAGTCTGGGGGGGCCAGACAGGAACACTGAAGCTTTCTTT. Translating gives CASSLGGPDRNTEAFF.

The J gene is TRBJ1-6, the V gene TRBV19; D is possibly TRBD1 (6 bases). Between the trimmed V and J ends, which lost 6 bases and 4 bases, there was a span of 10 bases. Germline V gives CDR1 LNHDA, CDR2 SQIVND (reference sequence). CDR3 length: 14 amino acids. The CDR3 region is CASRLGQYNSPLHF. The CDR3 DNA is TGTGCCAGTAGACTTGGACAGTATAATTCACCCCTCCACTTT.

This chain connects TRBV4-2 to TRBJ2-3, with TRBD2 identical over 8 bases. The CDR3 consists of 16 residues. V lost 0 bases, J lost 2 bases, and 4 bases stayed unmatched. Germline values: CDR1 LGHNA, CDR2 YNFKEQ. CDR3 in amino acids: CASSQEPGLVTDTQYF. CDR3 DNA: TGTGCCAGCAGCCAAGAGCCGGGACTAGTCACAGATACGCAGTATTTT.

CDR3 sequence: CASSFSYEQYF. CDR3 sequence (DNA): TGTGCCAGCTCATTCTCCTACGAGCAGTACTTC. The genes are TRBV18 and TRBJ2-7; unclear D gene. The CDR3 contains 11 residues. V was clipped by 5 bases and J by 0 bases, with 2 bases between them. Germline CDR1 KGHSH, CDR2 LQKENI.

The rearrangement links TRBV19 to TRBJ1-1; D may be TRBD1 (6 bases). Deletions cut 4 bases from V and 7 bases from J, with 22 bases between. CDR3 size: 16 residues. Germline-derived CDR1 and CDR2 are LNHDA and SQIVND (reference sequence). CDR3 nucleotides: TGTGCCAGTAGTAAGGTGGGGGACACCCGGTATATTGAAGCTTTCTTT. Translating gives CASSKVGDTRYIEAFF. Full variable domain (missing parts from reference TRBV19 and TRBJ1-1): DGGITQSPKYLFRKEGQNVTLSCEQNLNHDAMYWYRQDPGQGLRLIYYSQIVNDFQKGDIAEGYSVSREKKESFPLTVTSAQKNPTAFYLCASSKVGDTRYIEAFFGQGTRLTVV.

V usage is TRBV19 and J usage is TRBJ2-5; D not resolved. Trimming shortened V by 5 bases and J by 3 bases, and 7 bases separated the two germline ends. Germline loops: CDR1 LNHDA, CDR2 SQIVND (reference sequence). The CDR3 sequence is 12 residues long. This chain's CDR3 is CASSAREETQYF. The CDR3 bases are TGTGCCAGTAGTGCAAGAGAAGAGACCCAGTACTTC.